Each of the 31 T cell receptor beta chains below was sequenced from the same sample in a study of T cells expressing NK-cell markers. TCRdb reprocessed the 5' RACE reads and keeps a single row for each CDR3 protein, giving no DNA. The repertoire table contains about 430,000 distinct CDR3 sequences. Sequencing was carried out using blood T cells: a sorted CD56 or NKG2C T cell subset, CD4+ or CD8+ T cells, or bulk PBMC T cells (not recorded which). The source is a woman aged 45-59 years in good health.

This chain joins TRBV5-1 and TRBJ1-1. Germline CDR1 and CDR2: SGHRS and YFSETQ. The CDR3 totals 14 residues. The CDR3 sequence: CASSLEGRAPEAFF.

J is TRBJ2-1 and V is TRBV2; TCRdb selects TRBD1, and the lack of DNA leaves this call unchecked. This CDR3 region has 13 residues. In germline, CDR1 is SNHLY, CDR2 FYNNEI. CDR3 sequence: CASSGTGGGEQFF. Full variable domain (rest looked up from reference TRBV2 and TRBJ2-1): EPEVTQTPSHQVTQMGQEVILRCVPISNHLYFYWYRQILGQKVEFLVSFYNNEISEKSEIFDDQFSVERPDGSNFTLKIRSTKLEDSAMYFCASSGTGGGEQFFGPGTRLTVL.

The V call is TRBV30, the J call TRBJ2-5; the TRBD1 assignment by TCRdb is unverifiable without DNA. Germline V lookup: CDR1 GTSNPN, CDR2 SVGIG (reference sequence). This CDR3 is 12 amino acids long. The CDR3 is CAWTGGQETQYF.

The gene calls are TRBV30 and TRBJ2-1. The CDR3 is 15 amino acids. CDR1 GTSNPN and CDR2 SVGIG come from the germline V gene (reference sequence). CDR3 region: CAWRRWSEEFAEQFF.

The rearrangement links TRBV20-1 to TRBJ2-1. There are 15 residues in the CDR3. CDR1 and CDR2 from the germline V gene are DFQATT and SNEGSKA (reference sequence). CDR3 amino acids: CSARDIQRDANEQFF.

The chain carries TRBV6-5 and TRBJ1-1. In germline, CDR1 is MNHEY, CDR2 SVGAGI. CDR3 size: 12 residues. CDR3 protein: CASSRAQGRAFF.

The chain is built from TRBV6-2 or TRBV6-3 and TRBJ2-5; as DNA is missing, the TRBD2 call by TCRdb cannot be tested. This CDR3 region has 13 residues. Germline loops: CDR1 MNHEY, CDR2 SVGEGT. CDR3: CASRRTSTETQYF.

The chain is built from TRBV12-5 and TRBJ2-1; TCRdb's D call of TRBD1 is untestable without DNA. The CDR3 has 16 amino acids. In germline, CDR1 is LGHNT, CDR2 FRNRAP. Here the CDR3 reads CASGLVIGAIYNEQFF.

This chain links TRBV18 with TRBJ1-1; TCRdb outputs TRBD1, but without DNA this stays unchecked. Germline CDR1 KGHSH, CDR2 LQKENI. The CDR3 runs to 17 residues. CDR3 residues: CASSPPTEGARNTEAFF.

The chain is built from TRBV24-1 and TRBJ2-5; TCRdb outputs TRBD1, but without DNA this stays unchecked. The CDR3 contains 13 residues. CDR1 KGHDR and CDR2 SFDVKD come from the germline V gene. CDR3 loop: CATRGGKGETQYF.

The J gene is TRBJ2-1, the V gene TRBV21-1; TCRdb's D call, TRBD1, is unchecked because there is no DNA. TRBV21-1 corresponds to a pseudogene. This CDR3 is built from 13 residues. CDR3 sequence: CASSIVSAPRQFF.

The chain couples TRBV6-2 or TRBV6-3 to TRBJ2-3; TCRdb gives TRBD2 as the D gene, but with no DNA this cannot be confirmed. Germline loops: CDR1 MNHEY, CDR2 SVGEGT. This CDR3 region has 16 residues. The chain's CDR3 is CASTKPKLAGTDTQYF.

The chain joins TRBV11-2 to TRBJ2-1; without DNA, the TCRdb call of TRBD1 cannot be checked. Germline CDR1 and CDR2: SGHAT and FQNNGV. CDR3 length: 21 amino acids. Here the CDR3 reads CASSLQRSPPGTGNSYNEQFF.

The gene calls are TRBV5-1 and TRBJ1-1. This CDR3 spans 15 amino acids. The V gene's germline CDR1 is SGHRS and CDR2 YFSETQ. The CDR3 protein is CASSLGPTGDTEAFF.

The V gene is TRBV30, the J gene TRBJ1-4; lacking DNA, the TRBD1 call made by TCRdb goes unchecked. The CDR3 contains 14 residues. Germline CDR1 is GTSNPN and CDR2 is SVGIG (reference sequence). This CDR3 reads CAWREQGAREKLFF.

The V call is TRBV28, the J call TRBJ2-1; TCRdb indicates TRBD2, and absent DNA this call remains unverified. The CDR3 contains 16 residues. From germline, CDR1 is MDHEN and CDR2 SYDVKM. The CDR3 region is CASSLIGTSAFNEQFF.

The rearrangement joins TRBV20-1 to TRBJ2-2. The CDR3 covers 11 residues. Germline assignment: CDR1 DFQATT and CDR2 SNEGSKA (reference sequence). The CDR3 sequence is CSAGVGGELFF.

The chain combines TRBV18 with TRBJ2-6; TCRdb proposes TRBD1, but this gene call is untestable without DNA. The CDR3 loop spans 16 amino acids. Germline V lookup: CDR1 KGHSH, CDR2 LQKENI. The CDR3 protein is CASSPGRQSGANVLTF.

The chain couples TRBV28 to TRBJ2-2; TCRdb calls TRBD2, which cannot be checked without DNA. This CDR3 region has 22 residues. Germline values: CDR1 MDHEN, CDR2 SYDVKM. The chain's CDR3 is CASSYSPAYSLAGGFSTGELFF.

The V gene is TRBV4-1, the J gene TRBJ2-1; TCRdb's assignment of TRBD2 cannot be checked, as there is no DNA. The CDR3 length is 16 residues. Germline CDR1 is MGHRA and CDR2 is YSYEKL. This CDR3 reads CASRGSVGNTYNEQFF.

The chain is built from TRBV6-6 and TRBJ1-1; TCRdb lists TRBD1, though no DNA is available to test this call. Looked up from germline, CDR1 is MNHNY and CDR2 is SVGAGI (reference sequence). The CDR3 spans 13 residues. CDR3 loop: CASRDRGPTEAFF.

V usage is TRBV11-2 and J usage is TRBJ2-1; TCRdb's D call of TRBD2 is untestable without DNA. CDR3 length equals 14 residues. CDR1 and CDR2 from the germline V gene are SGHAT and FQNNGV. The CDR3 loop reads CASSSSWTRDEQFF.

The chain's CDR3 is CATSRDAGGVSYNEQFF. The chain carries TRBV15 and TRBJ2-1; the TCRdb call, TRBD2, lacks DNA for checking. The length of the CDR3 is 17 residues. The germline gives CDR1 LNHNV, CDR2 YYDKDF (reference sequence).

The V and J genes are TRBV2 and TRBJ2-2; TCRdb returns TRBD2, unconfirmable since there is no DNA. Germline loops: CDR1 SNHLY, CDR2 FYNNEI. This CDR3 is 15 amino acids long. CDR3 loop: CASELTSGAVGELFF.

The rearrangement links TRBV7-6 to TRBJ2-5; the TCRdb call, TRBD1, lacks DNA for checking. Germline CDR1 reads SGHVS; CDR2 reads FNYEAQ. CDR3 length equals 17 residues. CDR3 protein: CASSLVVGGQNQETQYF.

CDR3 loop: CASSHKQVYEQYF. The V call is TRBV18, the J call TRBJ2-7; lacking DNA, the TRBD1 call made by TCRdb goes unchecked. This CDR3 is 13 amino acids long. The germline CDR1 and CDR2 sequences are KGHSH and LQKENI.

The J gene is TRBJ1-4, the V gene TRBV23-1. TRBV23-1 is filed as an ORF, its function uncertain. The CDR3 has 14 amino acids. The CDR3 sequence: CASSGGTTNEKLFF.

The chain combines TRBV12-3 or TRBV12-4 with TRBJ2-1; checking the TCRdb D call of TRBD2 is not possible without DNA. CDR3 size: 14 residues. The CDR3 sequence is CASSWSPADNEQFF.

The chain recombines TRBV10-3 with TRBJ1-2. The V gene's germline CDR1 is ENHRY and CDR2 SYGVKD. This CDR3 comprises 13 residues. The CDR3 sequence is CAISGTVMNGYTF.

The chain recombines TRBV7-8 with TRBJ2-2; without DNA, the TCRdb call of TRBD2 cannot be checked. Germline assignment: CDR1 SGHVS and CDR2 FQNEAQ. This CDR3 is built from 17 residues. CDR3 protein: CASSLRPAGANTGELFF.

V and J are TRBV29-1 and TRBJ1-1. The CDR3 length is 12 residues. Germline loops: CDR1 SQVTM, CDR2 ANQGSEA. CDR3 residues: CSVDSGGTEAFF.